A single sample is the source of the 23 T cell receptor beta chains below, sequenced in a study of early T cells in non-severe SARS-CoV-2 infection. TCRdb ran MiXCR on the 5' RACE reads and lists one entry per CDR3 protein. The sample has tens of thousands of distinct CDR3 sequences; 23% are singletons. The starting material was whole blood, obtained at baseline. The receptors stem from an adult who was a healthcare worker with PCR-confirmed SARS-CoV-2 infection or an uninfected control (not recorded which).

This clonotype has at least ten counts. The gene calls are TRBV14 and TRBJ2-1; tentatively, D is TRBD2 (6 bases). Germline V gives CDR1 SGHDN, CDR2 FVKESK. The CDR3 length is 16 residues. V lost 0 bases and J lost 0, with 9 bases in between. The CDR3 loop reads CASSQDGGSSYNEQFF. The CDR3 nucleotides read TGTGCCAGCAGCCAAGATGGGGGGAGCTCCTACAATGAGCAGTTCTTC. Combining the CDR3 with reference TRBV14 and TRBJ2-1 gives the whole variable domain EAGVTQFPSHSVIEKGQTVTLRCDPISGHDNLYWYRRVMGKEIKFLLHFVKESKQDESGMPNNRFLAERTGGTYSTLKVQPAELEDSGVYFCASSQDGGSSYNEQFFGPGTRLTVL.

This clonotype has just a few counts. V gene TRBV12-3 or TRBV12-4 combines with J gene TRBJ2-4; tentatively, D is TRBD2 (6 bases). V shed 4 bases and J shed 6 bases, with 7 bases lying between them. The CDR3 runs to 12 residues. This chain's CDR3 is CASSWRGNIQYF. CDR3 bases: TGTGCCAGCAGTTGGAGGGGAAACATTCAGTACTTC.

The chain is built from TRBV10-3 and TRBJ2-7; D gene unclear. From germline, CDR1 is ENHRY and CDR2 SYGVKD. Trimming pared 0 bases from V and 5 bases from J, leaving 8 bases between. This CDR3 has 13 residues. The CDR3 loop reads CAISESKIDEQYF. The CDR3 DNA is TGTGCCATCAGTGAGTCGAAGATCGACGAGCAGTACTTC.

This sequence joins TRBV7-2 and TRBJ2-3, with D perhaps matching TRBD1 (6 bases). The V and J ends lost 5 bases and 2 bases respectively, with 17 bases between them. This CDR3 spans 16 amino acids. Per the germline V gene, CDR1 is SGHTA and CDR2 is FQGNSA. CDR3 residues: CASSRRGLENTDTQYF. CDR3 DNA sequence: TGTGCCAGCAGCCGCAGGGGTTTAGAGAACACAGATACGCAGTATTTT.

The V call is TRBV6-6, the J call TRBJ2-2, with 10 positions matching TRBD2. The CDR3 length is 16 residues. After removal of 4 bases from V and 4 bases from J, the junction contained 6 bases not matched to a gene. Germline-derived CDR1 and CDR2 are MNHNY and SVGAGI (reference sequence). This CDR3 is CASSWLAGELTGELFF. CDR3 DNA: TGTGCCAGCAGTTGGCTAGCGGGGGAGCTCACCGGGGAGCTGTTTTTT.

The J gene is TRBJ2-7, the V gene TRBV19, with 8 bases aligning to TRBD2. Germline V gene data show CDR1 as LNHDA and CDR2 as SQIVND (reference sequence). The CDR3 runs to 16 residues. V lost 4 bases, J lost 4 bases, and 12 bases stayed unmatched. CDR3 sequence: CASSTLDAGGQYEQYF. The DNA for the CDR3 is TGTGCCAGTAGTACCCTCGACGCGGGGGGCCAGTACGAGCAGTACTTC.

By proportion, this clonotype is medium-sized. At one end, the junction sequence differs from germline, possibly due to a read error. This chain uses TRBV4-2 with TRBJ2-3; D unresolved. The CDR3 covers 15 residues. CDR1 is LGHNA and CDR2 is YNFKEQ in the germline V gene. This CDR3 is CASSQGLGGAVQRNF. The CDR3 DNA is TGTGCCAGCAGCCAAGGCCTGGGCGGTGCGGTACAGAGGAATTTT.

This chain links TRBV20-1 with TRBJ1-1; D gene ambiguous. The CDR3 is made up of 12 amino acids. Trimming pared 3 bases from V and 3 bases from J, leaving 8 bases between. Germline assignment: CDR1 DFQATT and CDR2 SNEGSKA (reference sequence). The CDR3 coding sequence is TGCAGTGCTAGCGGATTGGACACTGAAGCTTTCTTT. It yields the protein CSASGLDTEAFF.

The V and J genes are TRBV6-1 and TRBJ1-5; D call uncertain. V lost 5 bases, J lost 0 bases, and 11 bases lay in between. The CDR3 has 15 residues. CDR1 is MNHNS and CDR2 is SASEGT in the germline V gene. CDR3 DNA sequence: TGTGCCAGCAGTCTACTTTCTGTTAGCAATCAGCCCCAGCATTTT. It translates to CASSLLSVSNQPQHF.

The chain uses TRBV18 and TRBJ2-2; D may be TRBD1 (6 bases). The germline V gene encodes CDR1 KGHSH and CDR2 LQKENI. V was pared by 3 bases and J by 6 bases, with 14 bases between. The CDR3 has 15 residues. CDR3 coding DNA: TGTGCCAGCTCACCGAGTACGACAGGCGCCGGGGAGCTGTTTTTT. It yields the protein CASSPSTTGAGELFF. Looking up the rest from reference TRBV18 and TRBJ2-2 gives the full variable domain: NAGVMQNPRHLVRRRGQEARLRCSPMKGHSHVYWYRQLPEEGLKFMVYLQKENIIDESGMPKERFSAEFPKEGPSILRIQQVVRGDSAAYFCASSPSTTGAGELFFGEGSRLTVL.

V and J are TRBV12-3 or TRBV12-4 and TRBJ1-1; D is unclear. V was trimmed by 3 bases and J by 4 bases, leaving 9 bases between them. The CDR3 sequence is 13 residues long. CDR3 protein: CASSLGPRTEAFF. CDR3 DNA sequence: TGTGCCAGCAGTTTGGGTCCCCGCACTGAAGCTTTCTTT.

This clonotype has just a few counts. The CDR3 protein is CSAPRMGQGRHEQFF. The CDR3, as DNA: TGCAGTGCTCCCCGAATGGGACAGGGGAGGCATGAGCAGTTCTTC. The chain recombines TRBV20-1 with TRBJ2-1; 10 bases fit TRBD1. CDR3 length: 15 amino acids. Germline assignment: CDR1 DFQATT and CDR2 SNEGSKA (reference sequence). V shed 5 bases and J 8 bases; nucleotides not matched to a gene: 12.

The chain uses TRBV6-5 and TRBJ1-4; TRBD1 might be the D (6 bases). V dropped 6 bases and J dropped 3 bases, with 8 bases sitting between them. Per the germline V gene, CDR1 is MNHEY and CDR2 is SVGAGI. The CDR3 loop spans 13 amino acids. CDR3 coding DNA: TGTGCCAGCAGGGACAGTTCTAATGAAAAACTGTTTTTT. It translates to CASRDSSNEKLFF.

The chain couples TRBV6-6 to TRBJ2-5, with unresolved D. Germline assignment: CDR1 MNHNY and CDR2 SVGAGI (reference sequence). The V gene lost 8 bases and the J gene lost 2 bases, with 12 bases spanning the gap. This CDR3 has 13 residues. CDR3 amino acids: CASSRAAQETQYF. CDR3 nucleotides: TGTGCCAGCTCAAGGGCAGCACAAGAGACCCAGTACTTC.

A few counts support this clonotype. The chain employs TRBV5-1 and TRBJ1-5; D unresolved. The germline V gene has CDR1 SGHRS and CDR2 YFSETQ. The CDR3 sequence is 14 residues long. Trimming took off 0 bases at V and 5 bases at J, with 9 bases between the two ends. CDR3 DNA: TGCGCCAGCAGCTTGGAGGGAGGGTATCAGCCCCAGCATTTT. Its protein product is CASSLEGGYQPQHF.

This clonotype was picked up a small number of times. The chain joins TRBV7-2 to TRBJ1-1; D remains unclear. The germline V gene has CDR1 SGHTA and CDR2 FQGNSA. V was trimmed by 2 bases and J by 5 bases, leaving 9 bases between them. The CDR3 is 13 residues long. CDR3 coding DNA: TGTGCCAGCAGCTTAAAGGGAAGGACTGAAGCTTTCTTT. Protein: CASSLKGRTEAFF.

The CDR3 DNA follows: TGTGCCAGCAGTCCGGGGGACGGGTACGAGCAGTACTTC. Its protein is CASSPGDGYEQYF. This chain links TRBV12-3 or TRBV12-4 with TRBJ2-7, with TRBD2 as a possible D gene (6 bases). The V gene lost 5 bases and the J gene lost 4 bases, with 12 bases spanning the gap. The CDR3 covers 13 residues.

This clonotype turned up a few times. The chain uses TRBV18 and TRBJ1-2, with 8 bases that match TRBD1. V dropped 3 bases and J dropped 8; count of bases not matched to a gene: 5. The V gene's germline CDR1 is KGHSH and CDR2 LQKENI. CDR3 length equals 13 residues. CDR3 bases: TGTGCCAGCTCACCCGGACAGGGATGGGGCTACACCTTC. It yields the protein CASSPGQGWGYTF.

The CDR3 bases are TGTGCCAGCAGCGTTGGACAGGGAGGATACGAGCAGTACTTC. Protein product: CASSVGQGGYEQYF. The chain employs TRBV9 and TRBJ2-7, with 8 bases identical to TRBD1. CDR3 length: 14 residues. The germline V gene encodes CDR1 SGDLS and CDR2 YYNGEE. Unmatched junction bases numbered 5, after V lost 2 bases and J lost 4 bases.

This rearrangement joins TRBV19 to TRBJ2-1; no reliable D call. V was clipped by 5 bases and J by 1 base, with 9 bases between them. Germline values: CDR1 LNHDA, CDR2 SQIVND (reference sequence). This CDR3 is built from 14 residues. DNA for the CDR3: TGTGCCAGTAGTCGCGGTGGATCCTACAATGAGCAGTTCTTC. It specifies CASSRGGSYNEQFF.

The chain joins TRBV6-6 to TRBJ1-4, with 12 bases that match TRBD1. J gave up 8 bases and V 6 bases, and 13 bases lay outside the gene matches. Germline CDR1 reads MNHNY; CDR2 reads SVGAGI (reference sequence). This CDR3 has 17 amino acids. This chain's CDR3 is CASSAGTGGGTTEKLFF. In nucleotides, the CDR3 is TGTGCCAGCAGCGCCGGGACAGGGGGCGGTACTACCGAAAAACTGTTTTTT.

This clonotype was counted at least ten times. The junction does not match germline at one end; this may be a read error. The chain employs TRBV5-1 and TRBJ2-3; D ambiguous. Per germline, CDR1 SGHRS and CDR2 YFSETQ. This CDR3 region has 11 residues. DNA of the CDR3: TGTGCCAGCAGCCTATCCGATACGCAGTATTTT. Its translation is CASSLSDTQYF.

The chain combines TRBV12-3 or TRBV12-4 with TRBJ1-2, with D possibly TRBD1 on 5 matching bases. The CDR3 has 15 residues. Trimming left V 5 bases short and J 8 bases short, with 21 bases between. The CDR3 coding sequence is TGTGCCAGCAGTCCAGCGGGGCCCCCATACGCCGGCTACACCTTC. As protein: CASSPAGPPYAGYTF.